The rows below give T cell receptor beta chains drawn from one sample of a study of glioma-infiltrating T cells. TCRdb re-called the multiplex PCR reads with MiXCR, one entry per CDR3 protein. The sample contains around 390,000 distinct CDR3 sequences, roughly 41% of which appear only once. The sequencing sample was made of glioma tissue, nonneoplastic brain tissue, or PBMCs (not recorded which). These receptors all stem from a human donor with low-grade glioma or glioblastoma, undergoing nonglioma brain surgery, or in good health (not recorded which). Both conserved end residues are part of each CDR3. A D gene is named only where the DNA matches it firmly. Rows give clone size only sometimes, using once, few, many, or a class for an expanded clone.

-,TRBV4-3,TRBJ2-3,-,TGCGCCAGCAGCCAAAGCGGTTTCACAGATACGCAGTATTTT,CASSQSGFTDTQYF
-,TRBV7-7,TRBJ2-3,-,TGTACTAGCAGCTTAGCGCGGGCAGATACGCAGTATTTT,CTSSLARADTQYF
-,TRBV7-7,TRBJ2-2,few,TGTGCTACTGGGACCTTGAACACCGGGGAGCTGTTTTTT,CATGTLNTGELFF
-,TRBV7-9,TRBJ2-7,-,TGTGCCAGCAGCTTAAACAACTTGGACGAGCAGTACTTC,CASSLNNLDEQYF
-,TRBV4-2,TRBJ1-1,-,TGTGCCAGCAGCGGAGGGACGGTTCTGAACACTGAAGCTTTCTTT,CASSGGTVLNTEAFF
-,TRBV7-9,TRBJ2-7,-,TGTGCCAGCAGCCCACCGGAGATAGTCGAGCAGTACTTC,CASSPPEIVEQYF
TRBD1,TRBV5-4,TRBJ1-6,-,TGTGCCAGCAGGCTGGGACAGGCTGCGAATTCACCCCTCCACTTT,CASRLGQAANSPLHF
TRBD1,TRBV6-1,TRBJ2-1,many,TGTGCCAGCAGTCCCCCGACAGGGGGTTACAATGAGCAGTTCTTC,CASSPPTGGYNEQFF
-,TRBV6-2/TRBV6-3,TRBJ2-1,many,TGTGCCAGCAGTTACTCGAATCCCTCCTACAATGAGCAGTTCTTC,CASSYSNPSYNEQFF
TRBD1,TRBV11-2,TRBJ2-3,-,TGTGCCAGCAGCTTGCAGACAGGGCACACCGATACGCATTATTTT,CASSLQTGHTDTHYF
TRBD2,TRBV18,TRBJ2-3,few,TGTGCCAGCTCACCGATAGCGGGAGGGAGCACAGATACGCAGTATTTT,CASSPIAGGSTDTQYF
TRBD1,TRBV11-2,TRBJ1-5,many,TGTGCCAGCAGCTTGGACAGGGAAGCACAGCCCCAGCATTTT,CASSLDREAQPQHF
-,TRBV4-3,TRBJ1-2,few,TGCGCCAGCAGCCAAAAACGCACACAGTATAACTATGGCTACACCTTC,CASSQKRTQYNYGYTF
TRBD2,TRBV18,TRBJ2-7,few,TGTGCCAGCTCCTTAGCGGGAGACGTTTACGAGCAGTACTTC,CASSLAGDVYEQYF
-,TRBV27,TRBJ1-1,many,TGTGCCAGCAGTTTATTCGGGGAGGGCACTGAAGCTTTCTTT,CASSLFGEGTEAFF
TRBD1,TRBV12-3/TRBV12-4,TRBJ2-3,-,TGTGCCAGCATTCCTAGGGGGCAGGTCCGGGGTACGCAGTATTTT,CASIPRGQVRGTQYF
-,TRBV18,TRBJ1-1,-,TGTGCCAGCTCACCTTACGGAGCCGGAACGAACACTGAAGCTTTCTTT,CASSPYGAGTNTEAFF
TRBD2,TRBV12-3/TRBV12-4,TRBJ2-3,few,TGTGCCAGCGTCCCCGGGACTAGCGGGAAGGATACGCAGTATTTT,CASVPGTSGKDTQYF
-,TRBV28,TRBJ1-3,-,TGTGCCAGCAGCGCGGCCCCGTACTCTGGAAACACCATATATTTT,CASSAAPYSGNTIYF
TRBD1,TRBV2,TRBJ1-5,few,TGTGCCAGCAGGGAGGGACAGGGTTGGCAGCCCCAGCATTTT,CASREGQGWQPQHF
TRBD2,TRBV7-9,TRBJ2-5,few,TGTGCCAGCAGTCCGACTAGCGGGAGGAGGGAGACCCAGTACTTC,CASSPTSGRRETQYF
-,TRBV7-9,TRBJ2-7,-,TGTGCCAGCAGCCGAAGGAATTGGACCGGGGCTCAAAACTACGAGCAGTACTTC,CASSRRNWTGAQNYEQYF
-,TRBV29-1,TRBJ1-1,-,TGCAGCGTTTCTACCGGCCGAAACACTGAAGCTTTCTTT,CSVSTGRNTEAFF
TRBD1,TRBV19,TRBJ2-7,-,TGTGCCAGTAGCCGGGACAGGGGGCTTGGCGAGCAGTACTTC,CASSRDRGLGEQYF
-,TRBV10-3,TRBJ1-2,-,TGTGCCATCAGAGGGAGTAACTATGGCTACACCTTC,CAIRGSNYGYTF
-,TRBV4-1,TRBJ2-1,-,TGCGCCAGCAGCCCCGGGAGAGGGGTGGTCAATGAGCAGTTCTTC,CASSPGRGVVNEQFF
TRBD1,TRBV7-2,TRBJ2-1,-,TGTGCCAGCAGCCGAATTCACACCGGGACAGGCCTTTACAATGAGCAGTTCTTC,CASSRIHTGTGLYNEQFF
TRBD1,TRBV6-1,TRBJ2-7,-,TGTGCCAGCAGCCGGGACAGGGGATTCTACGAGCAGTACTTC,CASSRDRGFYEQYF
-,TRBV5-1,TRBJ2-3,-,TGCGCCAGCAGCCCCCCCGGGCGGAGGAACACAGATACGCAGTATTTT,CASSPPGRRNTDTQYF
-,TRBV6-2/TRBV6-3,TRBJ1-5,-,TGTGCCAGCAGTTACTCAACAGGCAAACAGCCCCAGCATTTT,CASSYSTGKQPQHF
-,TRBV7-2,TRBJ1-5,many,TGTGCCAGCAGCCAAGGACAGAATCAGCCCCAGCATTTT,CASSQGQNQPQHF
TRBD2,TRBV20-1,TRBJ2-1,many,TGCAGTGCTCCGGGACTAGAATTTTCCTACAATGAGCAGTTCTTC,CSAPGLEFSYNEQFF
-,TRBV4-1,TRBJ2-1,-,TGCGCCAGCAGCCAAGAACTGGGAATCTCCTACAATGAGCAGTTCTTC,CASSQELGISYNEQFF
-,TRBV28,TRBJ2-7,few,TGTGCCAGCAGTTCTACTCCGGGACAAAACTCCTACGAGCAGTACTTC,CASSSTPGQNSYEQYF
-,TRBV24-1,TRBJ2-3,-,TGTGCCACCAGTGATCTCAAATTTGGGGGAGTAGATACGCAGTATTTT,CATSDLKFGGVDTQYF
-,TRBV19,TRBJ2-7,-,TGTGCCAGTAGTCGACAGGTTAGCTCCTACGAGCAGTACTTC,CASSRQVSSYEQYF
TRBD1,TRBV19,TRBJ2-3,few,TGTGCCAGTACTCCAGGAACAGGGGGTAGCACAGATACGCAGTATTTT,CASTPGTGGSTDTQYF
TRBD2,TRBV7-9,TRBJ2-1,-,TGTGCCAGCAGCATACCGGGACTAGACTACAATGAGCAGTTCTTC,CASSIPGLDYNEQFF
-,TRBV20-1,TRBJ1-1,many,TGCAGTGCTAGAAGAGTCCGGGCGAACACTGAAGCTTTCTTT,CSARRVRANTEAFF
TRBD1,TRBV20-1,TRBJ2-7,many,TGCAGTGCGGAGTGGACAGGGAATTTCTACGAGCAGTACTTC,CSAEWTGNFYEQYF
TRBD2,TRBV7-3,TRBJ2-1,few,TGTGCCAGCAGCCCGGGGGGTGTGCGGTACAATGAGCAGTTCTTC,CASSPGGVRYNEQFF
TRBD1,TRBV10-2,TRBJ1-2,many,TGCGCCAGCACTGGGGACAGCCGTAACTATGGCTACACCTTC,CASTGDSRNYGYTF
-,TRBV14,TRBJ1-5,-,TGTACCAGCAGCCAAACCTGGGAGCAGCCCCAGCATTTT,CTSSQTWEQPQHF
-,TRBV7-9,TRBJ1-1,many,TGTGGGGCGGGGGAATGGGGCACTGAAGCTTTCTTT,CGAGEWGTEAFF
-,TRBV20-1,TRBJ2-1,-,TGCAGTGCTAGAGACAATGAGCAGTTCTTC,CSARDNEQFF
TRBD1,TRBV28,TRBJ2-1,-,TGTGCCAGCAGTTCTGGGACAGACCCCTGCAATGAGCAGTTCTTC,CASSSGTDPCNEQFF
-,TRBV4-3,TRBJ1-1,few,TGCGCCAGCAGCCAAGAGAGGTCCCCAAACACTGAAGCTTTCTTT,CASSQERSPNTEAFF
TRBD1,TRBV2,TRBJ1-1,-,TGTGCCAGCAGTGAATCTAGGACAGGGGACACTGAAGCTTTCTTT,CASSESRTGDTEAFF